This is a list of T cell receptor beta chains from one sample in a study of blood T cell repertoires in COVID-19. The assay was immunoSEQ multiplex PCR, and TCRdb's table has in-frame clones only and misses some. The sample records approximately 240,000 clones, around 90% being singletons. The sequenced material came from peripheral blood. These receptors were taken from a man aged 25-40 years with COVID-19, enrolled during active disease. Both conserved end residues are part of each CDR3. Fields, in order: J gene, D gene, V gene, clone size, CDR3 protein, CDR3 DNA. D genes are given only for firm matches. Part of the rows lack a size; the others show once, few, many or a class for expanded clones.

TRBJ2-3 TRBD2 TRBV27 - CASSRGTSGVVHTQYF TGTGCCAGCAGCCGGGGGACTAGCGGGGTGGTGCATACGCAGTATTTT
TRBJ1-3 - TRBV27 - CASSLMEPHSGNTIYF TGTGCCAGCAGTTTAATGGAGCCACACTCTGGAAACACCATATATTTT
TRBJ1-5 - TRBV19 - CASSIEWLGRGQPQHF TGTGCCAGTAGTATAGAGTGGCTAGGGAGAGGTCAGCCCCAGCATTTT
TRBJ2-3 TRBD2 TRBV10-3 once CAISDGLAGGMTDTQYF TGTGCCATCAGCGACGGACTAGCGGGGGGGATGACAGATACGCAGTATTTT
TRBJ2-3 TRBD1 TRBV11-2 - CASSSAGTGEIFSTDTQYF TGTGCCAGCAGCTCAGCCGGGACAGGCGAAATCTTTAGCACAGATACGCAGTATTTT
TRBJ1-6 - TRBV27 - CASSLQRDNSPLHF TGTGCCAGCAGTCTTCAGAGGGATAATTCACCCCTCCACTTT
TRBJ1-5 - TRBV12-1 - CASSFLARTNSPQHF TGTGCCAGCAGCTTCCTGGCCAGGACTAATTCGCCCCAGCATTTT
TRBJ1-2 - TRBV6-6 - CASTQGNYGYTF TGTGCCAGCACACAGGGTAACTATGGCTACACCTTC
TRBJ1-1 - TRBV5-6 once CASSDSGWVNTEAFF TGTGCCAGCAGCGACTCCGGCTGGGTGAACACTGAAGCTTTCTTT
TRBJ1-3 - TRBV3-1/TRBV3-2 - CASSQPAGTGNTIYF TGTGCCAGCAGCCAACCGGCAGGGACTGGAAACACCATATATTTT
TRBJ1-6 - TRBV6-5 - CASSFQVKDSPLHF TGTGCCAGCAGTTTTCAGGTGAAAGATTCACCCCTCCACTTT
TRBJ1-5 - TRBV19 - CASRTLKYSNQPQHF TGTGCCAGTAGGACTCTGAAATATAGCAATCAGCCCCAGCATTTT
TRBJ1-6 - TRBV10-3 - CAISESLAGNSPLHF TGTGCCATCAGTGAGTCGTTGGCAGGGAATTCACCCCTCCACTTT
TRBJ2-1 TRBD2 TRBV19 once CASSSLAGAYNGQFF TGTGCCAGTAGTTCTCTAGCGGGGGCGTACAATGGGCAGTTCTTC
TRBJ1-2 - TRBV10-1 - CASSESREGGYTF TGCGCCAGCAGTGAGTCCCGGGAAGGTGGCTACACCTTC
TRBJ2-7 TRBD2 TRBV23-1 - CAIPEISGGSSYEQYF TGCGCCATTCCGGAGATAAGCGGGGGAAGCTCCTACGAGCAGTACTTC
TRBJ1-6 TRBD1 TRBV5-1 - CASSRDGTGTNSPLHF TGCGCCAGCAGCCGTGACGGGACAGGGACTAATTCACCCCTCCACTTT
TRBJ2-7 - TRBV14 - CASSQGYRDNYEQYF TGTGCCAGCAGCCAAGGATACCGGGACAACTACGAGCAGTACTTC
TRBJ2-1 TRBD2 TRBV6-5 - CASSYGLAGGGEQFF TGTGCCAGCAGTTACGGACTAGCGGGGGGGGGTGAGCAGTTCTTC